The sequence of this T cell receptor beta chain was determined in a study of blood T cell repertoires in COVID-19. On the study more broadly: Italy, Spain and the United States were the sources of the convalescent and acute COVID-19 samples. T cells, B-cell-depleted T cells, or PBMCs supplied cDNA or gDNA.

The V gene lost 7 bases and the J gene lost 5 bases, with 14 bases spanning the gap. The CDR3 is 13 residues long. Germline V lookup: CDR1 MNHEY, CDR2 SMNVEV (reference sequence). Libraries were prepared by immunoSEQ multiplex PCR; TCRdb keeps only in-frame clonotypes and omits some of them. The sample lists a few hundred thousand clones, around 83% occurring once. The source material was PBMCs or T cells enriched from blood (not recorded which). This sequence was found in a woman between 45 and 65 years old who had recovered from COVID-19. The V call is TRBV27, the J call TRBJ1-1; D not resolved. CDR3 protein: CASKVLGGTEAFF. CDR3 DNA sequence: TGTGCCAGCAAGGTTTTGGGAGGTACTGAAGCTTTCTTT.